Presented here are 10 T cell receptor beta chains from one specimen sequenced in a study of regulatory T cells in long-lasting Graves disease. TCR beta libraries were built with iRepertoire HTBI primers and Arm-PCR of CDR3 regions. TCRdb reanalysed the multiplex PCR reads using MiXCR and keeps one entry per CDR3 protein. Here the sample spans around 500,000 distinct CDR3 sequences, roughly 14% being singletons. Documented time point: newly diagnosed GD, antithyroid drugs for less than 3 months. From PBMCs, RNA was extracted and then used to make the TCR library. These same records also appear under a second study, on T cells in Graves' hyperthyroidism and ophthalmopathy.

The specimen comprised peripheral blood mononuclear cells (PBMCs), sampled at new diagnosis, from a patient treated with antithyroid drugs. The receptor set was obtained from a young man with Graves disease.

This clonotype has only a few counts. An end of the junction does not agree with germline; a read error may underlie this. V is TRBV5-1 and J is TRBJ2-5; unclear D gene. The assigned J gene may be wrong: the sequence end matches TRBJ2-1 better. The germline gives CDR1 SGHRS, CDR2 YFSETQ. CDR3 length equals 15 residues. CDR3 DNA: TGTGCCAGCACCCCGTTAGGGAATACAATACATGAGCAGTTCTTC. Translation gives CASTPLGNTIHEQFF.

V gene TRBV5-1 combines with J gene TRBJ2-5; 7 bases are shared with TRBD1. The CDR3 has 15 residues. The V segment lost 3 bases and the J segment 2 bases; nucleotides outside the gene matches: 7. Germline-derived CDR1 and CDR2 are SGHRS and YFSETQ. The CDR3 spells CASSWTGWGQETQYF. CDR3 sequence (DNA): TGCGCCAGCAGCTGGACAGGCTGGGGGCAAGAGACCCAGTACTTC.

This clonotype has ten or more counts. The junction differs from germline at one of its ends, possibly a read error. This CDR3 is CASSLGPGNTEAFF. CDR3 nucleotides: TGTGCCAGCAGCTTAGGGCCGGGGAACACTGAAGCTTTCTTT. This sequence joins TRBV5-1 and TRBJ1-1; D is uncertain. The CDR3 loop spans 14 amino acids. Germline CDR1 SGHRS, CDR2 YFSETQ. The variable domain in full, completed from reference TRBV5-1 and TRBJ1-1, reads KAGVTQTPRYLIKTRGQQVTLSCSPISGHRSVSWYQQTPGQGLQFLFEYFSETQRNKGNFPGRFSGRQFSNSRSEMNVSTLELGDSALYLCASSLGPGNTEAFFGQGTRLTVV.

This clonotype was seen more than once but under ten times. This CDR3 reads CASSLRRGANRDGELFF. DNA for the CDR3: TGTGCCAGCAGCTTAAGACGGGGCGCTAACCGGGACGGGGAGCTGTTTTTT. J is TRBJ2-2 and V is TRBV7-8, with D perhaps matching TRBD1 or TRBD2 (5 bases each). Per germline, CDR1 SGHVS and CDR2 FQNEAQ. The CDR3 totals 17 residues. V lost 2 bases to trimming and J lost 7 bases, with 20 bases between them.

This clonotype occurred many times. The chain couples TRBV5-1 to TRBJ2-5; no clear D gene. The germline CDR1 and CDR2 sequences are SGHRS and YFSETQ. The germline V and J ends were trimmed by 4 bases and 1 base, with 11 bases remaining between them. The CDR3 covers 14 residues. As DNA, the CDR3 is TGCGCCAGCAGCCCAGAACAGAGCCAAGAGACCCAGTACTTC. It specifies CASSPEQSQETQYF. Full variable domain (missing parts from reference TRBV5-1 and TRBJ2-5): KAGVTQTPRYLIKTRGQQVTLSCSPISGHRSVSWYQQTPGQGLQFLFEYFSETQRNKGNFPGRFSGRQFSNSRSEMNVSTLELGDSALYLCASSPEQSQETQYFGPGTRLLVL.

On this clonotype itself: A much larger clone lies one base from this, so it may be a read error. The rearrangement links TRBV5-1 to TRBJ2-7, with 10 bases aligning to TRBD1. With V trimmed by 0 bases and J by 6 bases, 6 bases remained unmatched. The CDR3 is 15 amino acids. The germline gives CDR1 SGHRS, CDR2 YFSETQ. The CDR3 loop is CASSLGRTGGTEQYF. Written as DNA, the CDR3 is TGCGCCAGCAGCTTGGGACGGACAGGGGGGACCGAGCAGTACTTC.

The rearrangement uses TRBV27 and TRBJ1-5, with D unclear. Between the trimmed V and J ends, which lost 0 bases and 0 bases, there was a span of 9 bases. Germline V CDR1 and CDR2: MNHEY, SMNVEV (reference sequence). The CDR3 totals 16 residues. The CDR3 DNA sequence: TGTGCCAGCAGTTTATCGGCCGGGAGTAGCAATCAGCCCCAGCATTTT. This codes for CASSLSAGSSNQPQHF.

V is TRBV19 and J is TRBJ2-7; TRBD2 agrees at 8 bases. The CDR3 covers 15 residues. V was clipped by 5 bases and J by 2 bases; unmatched bases: 8. Per germline, CDR1 LNHDA and CDR2 SQIVND (reference sequence). CDR3 in DNA: TGTGCCAGTAGTGCCCCCCAGCGGGGGACCTACGAGCAGTACTTC. Residues: CASSAPQRGTYEQYF.

This clonotype has ten or more counts. V usage is TRBV27 and J usage is TRBJ1-4, with TRBD1 matching 8 bases. This CDR3 comprises 13 residues. Germline V gene sequence: CDR1 MNHEY, CDR2 SMNVEV (reference sequence). With 5 bases clipped from V and 8 bases from J, the junction kept 4 bases outside the gene matches. As DNA, the CDR3 is TGTGCCAGCAGTGGCAGGGGGCTGGAAAAACTGTTTTTT. Protein product: CASSGRGLEKLFF. Filled out from reference TRBV27 and TRBJ1-4, the complete variable domain reads EAQVTQNPRYLITVTGKKLTVTCSQNMNHEYMSWYRQDPGLGLRQIYYSMNVEVTDKGDVPEGYKVSRKEKRNFPLILESPSPNQTSLYFCASSGRGLEKLFFGSGTQLSVL.

This clonotype was detected many times. The J gene is TRBJ2-7, the V gene TRBV12-3 or TRBV12-4; a weak D match, TRBD1 (6 bases). The ends were cut back, 3 bases at V and 1 base at J, with 13 bases in the middle. This CDR3 is 15 amino acids long. The CDR3 nucleotides are TGTGCCAGCAGTTTCAACAGGGACGTATCCTACGAGCAGTACTTC. It translates to CASSFNRDVSYEQYF.